Presented here are 4 T cell receptor beta chains from one specimen sequenced in a study of blood T cell repertoires in COVID-19. Generated by immunoSEQ multiplex PCR, the TCRdb table keeps only in-frame clones and is missing some. The table has about 160,000 clones, 70% to 90% seen once. The sample taken for sequencing was peripheral blood. The receptor source for this set is a woman in her seventies with acute or convalescent COVID-19.

This chain links TRBV28 with TRBJ1-1; maybe TRBD1 (6 bases). The CDR3 has 17 residues. Germline values: CDR1 MDHEN, CDR2 SYDVKM. V lost 4 bases to trimming and J lost 2 bases, with 20 bases between them. CDR3 DNA sequence: TGTGCCAGCAGTTCTCCACAGGGAGCGACCGCTAACACTGAAGCTTTCTTT. Translated, it gives CASSSPQGATANTEAFF.

The genes are TRBV4-1 and TRBJ1-4; 8 positions match TRBD1. Germline V gene lookup returns CDR1 MGHRA and CDR2 YSYEKL. J lost 2 bases, V lost 6 bases, and 11 bases had no gene match. The CDR3 has 17 amino acids. CDR3 coding DNA: TGCGCCAGCAGTCCCCGAGACAGGGGTTCTACTAATGAAAAACTGTTTTTT. It translates to CASSPRDRGSTNEKLFF.

This chain links TRBV11-2 with TRBJ2-7; TRBD1 might be the D (6 bases). The CDR3 is made up of 15 amino acids. Trimming stripped 1 base from V and 5 bases from J, with 15 bases between. Looked up from germline, CDR1 is SGHAT and CDR2 is FQNNGV. The DNA of the CDR3 is TGTGCCAGCAGCTTAGGAATGGGGGCCAGCGACGAGCAGTACTTC. Protein sequence: CASSLGMGASDEQYF.

This chain connects TRBV28 to TRBJ1-3; D is ambiguous. This CDR3 has 14 amino acids. Between the trimmed V and J ends, which lost 4 bases and 0 bases, there was a span of 7 bases. Germline values: CDR1 MDHEN, CDR2 SYDVKM. As DNA, the CDR3 is TGTGCCAGCAGTTCCCCAATCTCTGGAAACACCATATATTTT. Translating it yields CASSSPISGNTIYF.